This is a list of T cell receptor beta chains from one sample in a study of T cells in localized non-small cell lung cancer. Some clones are missing from TCRdb's copy, which holds only in-frame ones; the method was immunoSEQ multiplex PCR. The sample carries 45,000 to 65,000 clones, roughly 90% recorded once. The input for sequencing was peripheral blood, taken before any cancer treatment. Receptor source: a man aged 40 to 69 with stage I squamous cell lung carcinoma. The CDR3 runs from the conserved cysteine through the conserved F or W. D genes are given only for firm matches. Clone size, where shown, is once, few, many, or a class for clones that have expanded.

v_call	j_call	d_call	clone_size	cdr3_nt	cdr3_aa
TRBV7-8	TRBJ1-1	NA	NA	TGTGCCAGCTCCCCTAGGGGTCCGACTGAAGCTTTCTTT	CASSPRGPTEAFF
TRBV30	TRBJ1-5	TRBD1	NA	TGTGCCTGGAGCAAACAGGGGGAACAGCCCCAGCATTTT	CAWSKQGEQPQHF
TRBV10-3	TRBJ2-2	TRBD2	NA	TGTGCCACAGCAAGCCGGGACCGGGAGGACACCGGGGAGCTGTTTTTT	CATASRDREDTGELFF
TRBV18	TRBJ2-7	TRBD1	NA	TGTGCCAGCTCACTAGGGACAGGGGAATACGAGCAGTACTTC	CASSLGTGEYEQYF
TRBV28	TRBJ1-1	NA	NA	TGTGCCAGCAGTTTGCCCCGGGGTGGGACTGAAGCTTTCTTT	CASSLPRGGTEAFF
TRBV5-4	TRBJ1-2	NA	NA	TGTGCCAGCAGCCAAGCCCAAGACAATGGCTATGGCTACACCTTC	CASSQAQDNGYGYTF
TRBV27	TRBJ2-7	NA	NA	TGTGCCAGTCAAGGCAGGCTGCACTCCTACGAGCAGTACTTC	CASQGRLHSYEQYF
TRBV27	TRBJ2-3	TRBD2	NA	TGTGCCAGCAGTCGGCTAGCGGGACTCACCGGTACGCAGTATTTT	CASSRLAGLTGTQYF
TRBV7-9	TRBJ2-5	NA	NA	TGTGCCAGCAGCTTTGGGGACATTCAAGAGACCCAGTACTTC	CASSFGDIQETQYF
TRBV11-2	TRBJ2-7	NA	NA	TGTGCCAGCAGCTTCTCCAGCGCAACCTACGAGCAGTACTTC	CASSFSSATYEQYF
TRBV19	TRBJ2-1	TRBD1	once	TGTGCCAGTAGTATTGGGGTGCGGGGACAGGGGGCTGAGGAGCAGTTCTTC	CASSIGVRGQGAEEQFF
TRBV19	TRBJ2-7	NA	NA	TGTGCCAGTAGTAAACACGATCAGACGTCCGAGCAGTACTTC	CASSKHDQTSEQYF
TRBV21-1	TRBJ2-5	NA	NA	TGTGCCAGCAGCAAAGTCGGCGGGAGGGAGGAGACCCAGTACTTC	CASSKVGGREETQYF
TRBV11-2	TRBJ2-3	NA	NA	TGTGCCAGCAGCTATCCCCTTAGGACAGATACGCAGTATTTT	CASSYPLRTDTQYF
TRBV11-2	TRBJ2-7	TRBD2	NA	TGTGCCAGCAGCCGAGGGACTAGCGGATTTCCCTACGAGCAGTACTTC	CASSRGTSGFPYEQYF
TRBV7-9	TRBJ1-2	NA	NA	TGTGCCAGCACCCTAAGAGGGGTTAACTATGGCTACACCTTC	CASTLRGVNYGYTF
TRBV5-1	TRBJ2-1	NA	once	TGCGCCAGCAGCTTAGGAGTACTCCCCTACAATGAGCAGTTCTTC	CASSLGVLPYNEQFF
TRBV4-2	TRBJ2-7	NA	medium-sized	TGTGCCAGCAGCTCGGACGCGAGCTCCTACGAGCAGTACTTC	CASSSDASSYEQYF
TRBV4-2	TRBJ2-1	NA	once	TGTGCCAGCAGCCACGGACTGGCCTACAATGAGCAGTTCTTC	CASSHGLAYNEQFF
TRBV5-1	TRBJ2-7	TRBD2	NA	TGCGCCAGCAGTGCCGGGACTAGCAACGAGCAGTACTTC	CASSAGTSNEQYF